The clone carrying this T cell receptor (beta chain) is a singleton in its sample. The sample comes from a study of blood T cell repertoires in COVID-19. The CDR3 is 13 amino acids. V dropped 8 bases and J dropped 7; count of bases not matched to a gene: 3. CDR1 and CDR2 from the germline V gene are SNHLY and FYNNEI. Using immunoSEQ multiplex PCR, the repertoire was profiled, and TCRdb retains in-frame clones only, with some absent. The profile shows about 220,000 clones, 82% of them singletons. Sequencing was carried out using peripheral blood. The chain carries TRBV2 and TRBJ2-1; 12 bases map to TRBD2. This sequence originates from a woman in her sixties or seventies with acute or convalescent COVID-19. CDR3 region: CASGGTSGNEQFF. The CDR3 DNA follows: TGTGCCAGCGGCGGGACTAGCGGGAATGAGCAGTTCTTC.